This T cell receptor (beta chain) was captured in a study of identical twins. The germline gives CDR1 SGDLS, CDR2 YYNGEE. The CDR3 runs 14 residues. Trimming pared 3 bases from V and 4 bases from J, leaving 13 bases between. TCRdb used MiXCR to reprocess the 5' RACE reads, holding one entry per CDR3 protein. The data show over 200,000 distinct CDR3 sequences, under 12% seen once. The source is a man aged 50 to 59 in good health. Sequencing used memory T cells sorted from blood. The rearrangement uses TRBV9 and TRBJ2-5; D may be TRBD1 (6 bases). The CDR3 bases are TGTGCCAGCAGCGCGCAACAGGGCCGAGAGACCCAGTACTTC. As protein: CASSAQQGRETQYF.